This T cell receptor (beta chain) was recovered during a study of T-cell reconstitution after alpha-beta-depleted transplantation in children. Germline V gene data show CDR1 as SGHTA and CDR2 as FQGNSA. CDR3 length: 15 amino acids. The germline V and J ends were trimmed by 3 bases and 5 bases, with 16 bases remaining between them. During its preparation, the TCRbeta library received unique molecular identifiers. TCRdb independently ran MiXCR on the PCR reads; one entry per CDR3 protein. The sample holds roughly 500,000 distinct CDR3 sequences; 30% to 35% are singletons and the top ten take 2% to 3%. This clonotype occurred a few times.

Sequenced material: PBMCs from the stem cell graft donor, taken from the stem cell graft. The chain joins TRBV7-2 to TRBJ1-1, with D hard to call. This clonotype originated in a human donor who donated a stem cell graft to a child with aplastic anemia. CDR3 sequence reads: CASSFGVAGRTEAFF. CDR3 bases: TGTGCCAGCAGCTTTGGGGTGGCCGGTAGGACTGAAGCTTTCTTT.